This T cell receptor (beta chain) was recovered during a study of cytomegalovirus exposure and HLA in healthy donors. Study-wide results and caveats: On later analysis, the bulk of CMV-associated TCR beta chains appeared to be HLA-restricted. An Asian-associated ancestry cluster reportedly showed fewer N-insertions than the roughly 670-donor mean in a later analysis. Beyond CMV serostatus, there was no information to go on about immune exposure.

PCR was performed using 60 Vbeta and 13 Jbeta primers. Here immunoSEQ multiplex PCR was the method, and the copy in TCRdb shows in-frame clones only, minus some. The data hold hundreds of thousands of clones, with around 73% observed a single time. This clone was seen a few times. Its antigen is undetermined. The receptor comes from a male donor in good health and CMV-seronegative. The sequenced material came from PBMCs.

The CDR3 DNA reads as TGTGCCAGCAGTGCCTCCTCCGCGGGAGGGAGGGAGCAGTACTTC. This codes for CASSASSAGGREQYF. This sequence joins TRBV28 and TRBJ2-7, with 9 bases matching TRBD2. With V trimmed by 5 bases and J by 7 bases, 12 bases remained unmatched. The CDR3 runs 15 residues. CDR1 is MDHEN, CDR2 SYDVKM, per germline.